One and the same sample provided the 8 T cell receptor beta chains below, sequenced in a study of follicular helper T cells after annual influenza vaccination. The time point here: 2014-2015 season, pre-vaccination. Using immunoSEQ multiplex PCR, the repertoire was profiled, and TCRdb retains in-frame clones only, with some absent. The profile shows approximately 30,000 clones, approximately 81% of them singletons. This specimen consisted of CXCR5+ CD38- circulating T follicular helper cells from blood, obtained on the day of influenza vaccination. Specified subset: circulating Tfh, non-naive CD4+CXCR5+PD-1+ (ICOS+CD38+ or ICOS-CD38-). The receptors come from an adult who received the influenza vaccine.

The chain's CDR3 is CASSVLGPGYGYTF. The DNA for the CDR3 is TGTGCCAGCAGTGTTTTGGGCCCTGGCTATGGCTACACCTTC. The V and J genes are TRBV2 and TRBJ1-2; D not certain. CDR1 is SNHLY and CDR2 is FYNNEI in the germline V gene. The length of the CDR3 is 14 residues. Trimming removed 4 bases at V and 4 bases at J, with 13 bases between.

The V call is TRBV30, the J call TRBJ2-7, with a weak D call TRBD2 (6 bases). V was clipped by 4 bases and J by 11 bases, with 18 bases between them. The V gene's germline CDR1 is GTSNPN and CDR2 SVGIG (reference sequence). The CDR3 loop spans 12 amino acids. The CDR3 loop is CAWISVAGTEYF. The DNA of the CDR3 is TGTGCCTGGATAAGTGTTGCGGGGACTGAGTACTTC.

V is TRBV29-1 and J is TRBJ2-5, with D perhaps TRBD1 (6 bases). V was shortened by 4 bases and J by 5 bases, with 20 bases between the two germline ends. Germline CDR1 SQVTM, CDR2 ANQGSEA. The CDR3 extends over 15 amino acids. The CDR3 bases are TGCAGCGTTGTAAGGGGGATTGGGCGGTCGGAGACCCAGTACTTC. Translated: CSVVRGIGRSETQYF.

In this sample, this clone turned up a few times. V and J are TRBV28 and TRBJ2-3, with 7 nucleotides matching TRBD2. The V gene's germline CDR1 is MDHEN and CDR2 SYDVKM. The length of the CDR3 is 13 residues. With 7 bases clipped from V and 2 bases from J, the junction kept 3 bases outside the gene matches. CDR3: CASKRDLTDTQYF. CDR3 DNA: TGTGCCAGCAAGCGGGACCTCACAGATACGCAGTATTTT.

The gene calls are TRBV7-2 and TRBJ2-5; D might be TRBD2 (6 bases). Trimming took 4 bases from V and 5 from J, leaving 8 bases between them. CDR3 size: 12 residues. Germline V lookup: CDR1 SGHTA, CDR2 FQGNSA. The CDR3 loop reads CASSWAGETQYF. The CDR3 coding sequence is TGTGCCAGCAGCTGGGCGGGGGAGACCCAGTACTTC. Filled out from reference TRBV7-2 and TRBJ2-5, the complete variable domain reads GAGVSQSPSNKVTEKGKDVELRCDPISGHTALYWYRQSLGQGLEFLIYFQGNSAPDKSGLPSDRFSAERTGGSVSTLTIQRTQQEDSAVYLCASSWAGETQYFGPGTRLLVL.

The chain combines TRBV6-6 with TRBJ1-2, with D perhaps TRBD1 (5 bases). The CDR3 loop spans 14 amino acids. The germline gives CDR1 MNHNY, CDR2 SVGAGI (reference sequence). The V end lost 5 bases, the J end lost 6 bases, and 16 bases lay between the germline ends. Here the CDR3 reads CASSPWMGGNGYTF. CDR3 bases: TGTGCCAGCAGTCCTTGGATGGGGGGAAATGGCTACACCTTC.

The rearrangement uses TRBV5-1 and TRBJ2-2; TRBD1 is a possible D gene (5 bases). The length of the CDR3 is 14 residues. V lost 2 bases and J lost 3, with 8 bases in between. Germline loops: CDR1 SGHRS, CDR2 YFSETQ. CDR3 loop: CASSFQGYTGELFF. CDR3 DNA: TGCGCCAGCAGCTTCCAGGGTTACACCGGGGAGCTGTTTTTT.

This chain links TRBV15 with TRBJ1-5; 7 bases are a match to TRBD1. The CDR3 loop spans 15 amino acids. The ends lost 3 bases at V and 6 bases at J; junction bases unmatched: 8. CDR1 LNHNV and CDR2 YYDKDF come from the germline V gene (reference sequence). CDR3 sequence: CATSSQQGLGQPQHF. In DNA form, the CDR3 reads TGTGCCACCAGCAGTCAACAGGGGCTGGGTCAGCCCCAGCATTTT.